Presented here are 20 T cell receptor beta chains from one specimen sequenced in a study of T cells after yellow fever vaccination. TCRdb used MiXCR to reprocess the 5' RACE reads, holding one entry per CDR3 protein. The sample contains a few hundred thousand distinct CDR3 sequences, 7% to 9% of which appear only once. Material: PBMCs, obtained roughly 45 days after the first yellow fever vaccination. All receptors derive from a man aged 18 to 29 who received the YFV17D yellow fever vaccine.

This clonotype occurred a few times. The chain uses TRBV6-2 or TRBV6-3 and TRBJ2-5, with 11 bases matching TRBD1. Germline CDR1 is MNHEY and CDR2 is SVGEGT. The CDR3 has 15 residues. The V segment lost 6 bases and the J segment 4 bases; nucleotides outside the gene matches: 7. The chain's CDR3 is CASSSPDRGPETQYF. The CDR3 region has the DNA TGTGCCAGCAGCTCCCCGGACAGGGGGCCAGAGACCCAGTACTTC.

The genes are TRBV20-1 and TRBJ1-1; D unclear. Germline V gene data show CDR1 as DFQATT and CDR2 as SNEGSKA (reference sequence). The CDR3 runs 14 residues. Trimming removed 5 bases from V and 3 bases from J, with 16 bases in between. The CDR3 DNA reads TGCAGTGCTGCCCGGACCCCCTCCTACACTGAAGCTTTCTTT. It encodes CSAARTPSYTEAFF.

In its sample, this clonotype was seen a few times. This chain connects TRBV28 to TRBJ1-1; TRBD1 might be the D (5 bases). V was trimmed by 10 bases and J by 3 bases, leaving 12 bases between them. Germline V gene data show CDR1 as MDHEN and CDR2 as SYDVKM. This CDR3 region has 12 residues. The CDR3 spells CATRLGDTEAFF. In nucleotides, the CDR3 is TGTGCCACCCGATTGGGGGACACTGAAGCTTTCTTT.

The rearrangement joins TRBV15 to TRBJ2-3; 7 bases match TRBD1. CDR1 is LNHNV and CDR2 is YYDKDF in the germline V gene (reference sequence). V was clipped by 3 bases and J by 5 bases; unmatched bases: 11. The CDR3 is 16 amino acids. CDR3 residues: CATSRGPGQLQDTQYF. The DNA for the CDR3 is TGTGCCACCAGCAGGGGTCCGGGACAGCTTCAAGATACGCAGTATTTT.

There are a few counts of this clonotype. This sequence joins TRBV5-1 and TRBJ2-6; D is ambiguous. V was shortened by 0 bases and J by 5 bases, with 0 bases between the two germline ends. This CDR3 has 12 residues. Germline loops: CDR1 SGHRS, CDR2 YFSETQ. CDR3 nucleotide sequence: TGCGCCAGCAGCTTGGGGGCCAACGTCCTGACTTTC. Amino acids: CASSLGANVLTF.

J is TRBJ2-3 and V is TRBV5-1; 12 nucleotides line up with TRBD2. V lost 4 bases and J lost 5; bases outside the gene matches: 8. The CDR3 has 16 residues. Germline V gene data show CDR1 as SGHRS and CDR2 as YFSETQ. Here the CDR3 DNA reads TGCGCCAGCAGCACCCGTACTAGCGGGGGGAGAGATACGCAGTATTTT. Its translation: CASSTRTSGGRDTQYF. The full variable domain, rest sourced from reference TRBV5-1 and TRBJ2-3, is KAGVTQTPRYLIKTRGQQVTLSCSPISGHRSVSWYQQTPGQGLQFLFEYFSETQRNKGNFPGRFSGRQFSNSRSEMNVSTLELGDSALYLCASSTRTSGGRDTQYFGPGTRLTVL.

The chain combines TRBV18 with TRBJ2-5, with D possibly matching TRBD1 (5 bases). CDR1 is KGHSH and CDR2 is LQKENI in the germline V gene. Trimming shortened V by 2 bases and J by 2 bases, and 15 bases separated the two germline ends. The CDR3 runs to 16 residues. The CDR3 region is CASSPKVTERQETQYF. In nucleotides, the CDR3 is TGTGCCAGCTCACCAAAGGTGACAGAGCGACAAGAGACCCAGTACTTC.

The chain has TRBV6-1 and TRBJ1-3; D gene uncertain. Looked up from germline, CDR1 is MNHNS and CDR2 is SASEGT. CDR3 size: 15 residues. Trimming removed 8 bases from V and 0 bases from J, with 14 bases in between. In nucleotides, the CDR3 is TGTGCCAGCGCGGCCTCCTTCACCTCTGGAAACACCATATATTTT. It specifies CASAASFTSGNTIYF.

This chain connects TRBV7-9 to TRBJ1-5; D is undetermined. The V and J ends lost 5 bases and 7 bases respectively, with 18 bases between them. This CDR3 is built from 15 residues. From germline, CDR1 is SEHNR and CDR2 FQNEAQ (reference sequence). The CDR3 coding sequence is TGTGCCAGCAGCCCCGGGGAGACCATGTTGCAGCCCCAGCATTTT. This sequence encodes CASSPGETMLQPQHF. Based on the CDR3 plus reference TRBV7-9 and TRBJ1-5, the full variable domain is DTGVSQNPRHKITKRGQNVTFRCDPISEHNRLYWYRQTLGQGPEFLTYFQNEAQLEKSRLLSDRFSAERPKGSFSTLEIQRTEQGDSAMYLCASSPGETMLQPQHFGDGTRLSIL.

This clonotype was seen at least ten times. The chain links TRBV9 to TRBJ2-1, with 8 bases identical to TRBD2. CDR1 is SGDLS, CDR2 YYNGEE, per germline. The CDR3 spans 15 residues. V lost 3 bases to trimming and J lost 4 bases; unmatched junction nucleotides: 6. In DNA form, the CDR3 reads TGTGCCAGCAGCGAAACTAGCGGTCTATACAATGAGCAGTTCTTC. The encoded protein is CASSETSGLYNEQFF.

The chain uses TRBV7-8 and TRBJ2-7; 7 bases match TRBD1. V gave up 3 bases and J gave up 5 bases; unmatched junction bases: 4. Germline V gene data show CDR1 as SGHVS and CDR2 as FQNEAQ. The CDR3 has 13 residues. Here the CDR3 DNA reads TGTGCCAGCAGCTTTTTAGGGGGCCACGAGCAGTACGTC. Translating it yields CASSFLGGHEQYV.

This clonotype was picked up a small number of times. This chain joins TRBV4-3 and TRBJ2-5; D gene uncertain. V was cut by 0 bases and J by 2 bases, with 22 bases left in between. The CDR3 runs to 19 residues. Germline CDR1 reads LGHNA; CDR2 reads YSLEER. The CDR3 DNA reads TGCGCCAGCAGCCAAGATCTCTCCACAGAGTCGCGTCGTCAAGAGACCCAGTACTTC. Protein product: CASSQDLSTESRRQETQYF.

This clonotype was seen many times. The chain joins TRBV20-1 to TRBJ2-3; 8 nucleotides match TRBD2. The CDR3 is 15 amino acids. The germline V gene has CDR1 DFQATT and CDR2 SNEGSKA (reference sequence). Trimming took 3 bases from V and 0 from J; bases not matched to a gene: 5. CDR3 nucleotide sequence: TGCAGTGCTAGGGACCCGGGGGGGAGCACAGATACGCAGTATTTT. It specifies CSARDPGGSTDTQYF.

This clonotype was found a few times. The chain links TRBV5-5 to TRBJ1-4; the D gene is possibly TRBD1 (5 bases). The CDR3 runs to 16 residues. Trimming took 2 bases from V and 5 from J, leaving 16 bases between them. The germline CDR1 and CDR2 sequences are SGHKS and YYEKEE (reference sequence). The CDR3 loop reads CASSFRRSGANEKLFF. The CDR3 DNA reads TGTGCCAGCAGCTTCCGGAGATCTGGGGCAAATGAAAAACTGTTTTTT.

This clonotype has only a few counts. DNA of the CDR3: TGTGCCACCAGCAGAGAAGGAAGGGGGCTTGGCTACACCTTC. Its translation is CATSREGRGLGYTF. This chain links TRBV15 with TRBJ1-2; 7 bases align to TRBD1. The CDR3 spans 14 residues. J gave up 7 bases and V 0 bases, and 5 bases lay outside the gene matches. Germline CDR1 and CDR2: LNHNV and YYDKDF (reference sequence).

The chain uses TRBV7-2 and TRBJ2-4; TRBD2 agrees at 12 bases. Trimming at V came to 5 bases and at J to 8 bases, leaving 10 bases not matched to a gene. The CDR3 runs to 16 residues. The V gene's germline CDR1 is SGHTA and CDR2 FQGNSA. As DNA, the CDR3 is TGTGCCAGCAGCCTTTATCTAGCGGGGGGGAGGGACATTCAGTACTTC. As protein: CASSLYLAGGRDIQYF.

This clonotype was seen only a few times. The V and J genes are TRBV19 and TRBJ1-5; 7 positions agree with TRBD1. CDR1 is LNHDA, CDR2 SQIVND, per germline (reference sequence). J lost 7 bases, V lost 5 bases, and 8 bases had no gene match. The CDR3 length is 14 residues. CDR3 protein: CASSVDRAKQPQHF. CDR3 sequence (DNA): TGTGCCAGTAGTGTCGACAGGGCGAAACAGCCCCAGCATTTT.

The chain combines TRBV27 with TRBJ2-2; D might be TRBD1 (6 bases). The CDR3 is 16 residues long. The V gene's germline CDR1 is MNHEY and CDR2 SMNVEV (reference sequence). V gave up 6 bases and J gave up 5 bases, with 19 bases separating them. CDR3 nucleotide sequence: TGTGCCAGCAGCCGGTTGACAGGCCTGCAGACCGGGGAGCTGTTTTTT. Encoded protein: CASSRLTGLQTGELFF.

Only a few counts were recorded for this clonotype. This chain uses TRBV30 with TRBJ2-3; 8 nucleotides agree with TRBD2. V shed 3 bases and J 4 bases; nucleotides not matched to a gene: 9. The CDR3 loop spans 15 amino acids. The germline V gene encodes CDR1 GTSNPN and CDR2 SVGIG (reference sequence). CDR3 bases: TGTGCCTGGAGATTGCCTAGCGGGTTGGCAGATACGCAGTATTTT. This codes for CAWRLPSGLADTQYF.

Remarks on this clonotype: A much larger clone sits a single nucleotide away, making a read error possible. Here the CDR3 reads CAISLRQGSEQFF. For the CDR3, the DNA is TGTGCCATCAGCTTGCGACAGGGTTCTGAGCAGTTCTTC. This chain links TRBV7-2 with TRBJ2-1, with 7 positions matching TRBD1. The CDR3 has 13 residues. Germline V gives CDR1 SGHTA, CDR2 FQGNSA.